This T cell receptor (beta chain) was sequenced in a study of shared clonotypes between healthy human individuals. Genomic DNA belonging to each subset was distributed in equal measure over several immunoSEQ plates. Produced via immunoSEQ multiplex PCR; TCRdb's table is partial and in-frame only. The sample shows 2 million to 2.5 million clones, 80% to 95% of them seen only once. Donors had no recently reported acute infections or vaccinations and were HIV-negative. Naive CD4+ cells were CD45RA-selected; the remaining cells were memory. The V gene lost 6 bases and the J gene lost 4 bases, with 21 bases spanning the gap. The germline gives CDR1 MGHRA, CDR2 YSYEKL. This CDR3 has 17 amino acids. Study-wide findings and caveats: In having few donors, the study represented limited genetic and exposure-history diversity.

With regard to this clone: Its antigen remains unidentified.

The V call is TRBV4-1, the J call TRBJ1-4, with D uncertain. The source material was naive CD4+ T cells from PBMCs. Noted subset: CD45RA+ positively selected. The receptor comes from a man aged 18-30 years in good health. Some clones in this sample may be carry-over from other donors' samples. The CDR3 loop reads CASRKGVASNINEKLFF. CDR3 coding DNA: TGCGCCAGCAGGAAGGGTGTGGCGAGCAACATTAATGAAAAACTGTTTTTT.